Following are 23 T cell receptor beta chains from one sample sequenced in a study of early T cells in non-severe SARS-CoV-2 infection. TCRdb processed the 5' RACE reads anew with MiXCR; each CDR3 protein has one entry. The sample includes over 35,000 distinct CDR3 sequences, around 6.3% of them seen just once. The source was whole blood, collected at baseline. Receptors were obtained from an adult who was a healthcare worker with PCR-confirmed SARS-CoV-2 infection or an uninfected control (not recorded which).

The table lists this clonotype with many counts. V gene TRBV3-2 combines with J gene TRBJ1-1; TRBD1 is the table's D call, not checked against the DNA. TRBV3-2 is a documented pseudogene. The CDR3 extends over 11 amino acids. CDR3 DNA sequence: TGTGCCAGCAGCTTCAGGGGGCGGGCTTTCTTT. This translates into CASSFRGRAFF.

This clonotype is labeled as medium-sized. The rearrangement joins TRBV4-2 to TRBJ1-2, with D tentatively TRBD1 (5 bases). V dropped 3 bases and J dropped 5 bases, with 7 bases sitting between them. The CDR3 spans 12 residues. Germline CDR1 LGHNA, CDR2 YNFKEQ. Here the CDR3 reads CASSQGEYGYTF. The CDR3 coding sequence is TGTGCCAGCAGCCAGGGGGAATATGGCTACACCTTC.

This clonotype has ten or more counts. This chain connects TRBV29-1 to TRBJ1-1; unclear D gene. Germline values: CDR1 SQVTM, CDR2 ANQGSEA. There are 12 residues in the CDR3. Trimming pared 4 bases from V and 3 bases from J, leaving 9 bases between. The CDR3 region has the DNA TGCAGCGTTGTGAACGGGCACACTGAAGCTTTCTTT. Translated, it gives CSVVNGHTEAFF.

V is TRBV20-1 and J is TRBJ2-7, with D perhaps TRBD1 or TRBD2 (5 bases each). V was cut by 5 bases and J by 5 bases, with 16 bases left in between. CDR3 length equals 13 residues. Germline V gene sequence: CDR1 DFQATT, CDR2 SNEGSKA (reference sequence). CDR3 sequence reads: CSARRAGFDEQYF. The DNA for the CDR3 is TGCAGTGCTCGCAGGGCGGGTTTCGACGAGCAGTACTTC.

This clonotype was seen a few times. This rearrangement joins TRBV7-9 to TRBJ1-4; the D gene is possibly TRBD1 (5 bases). The CDR3 sequence is 13 residues long. The V gene's germline CDR1 is SEHNR and CDR2 FQNEAQ (reference sequence). With 2 bases removed from V and 8 bases from J, the gap between germline ends came to 9 bases. The CDR3 spells CASSLIQGEKLFF. CDR3 bases: TGTGCCAGCAGCTTAATCCAGGGCGAAAAACTGTTTTTT. The complete variable domain, with remaining parts taken from reference TRBV7-9 and TRBJ1-4, reads DTGVSQNPRHKITKRGQNVTFRCDPISEHNRLYWYRQTLGQGPEFLTYFQNEAQLEKSRLLSDRFSAERPKGSFSTLEIQRTEQGDSAMYLCASSLIQGEKLFFGSGTQLSVL.

This clonotype was seen at least ten times. CDR3 region: CASSQDFMGSGANVLTF. In DNA, the CDR3 is TGCGCCAGCAGCCAAGATTTTATGGGGTCTGGGGCCAACGTCCTGACTTTC. The V gene is TRBV4-1, the J gene TRBJ2-6, with D hard to call. Trimming cost V 0 bases and J 1 base, with 10 bases left between them. The length of the CDR3 is 17 residues. Germline assignment: CDR1 MGHRA and CDR2 YSYEKL.

This clonotype was picked up many times. This sequence joins TRBV4-3 and TRBJ1-3, with unresolved D. CDR3 size: 15 residues. Trimming cost V 1 base and J 4 bases, with 11 bases left between them. Germline-derived CDR1 and CDR2 are LGHNA and YSLEER. CDR3: CASSQGVRSGNTIYF. The CDR3 DNA sequence: TGCGCCAGCAGCCAAGGTGTCAGGTCGGGAAACACCATATATTTT.

This clonotype has just a few counts. The chain has TRBV11-2 and TRBJ2-7; D remains unclear. Germline V gives CDR1 SGHAT, CDR2 FQNNGV. The CDR3 has 13 residues. V lost 3 bases, J lost 0 bases, and 6 bases lay in between. CDR3 in DNA: TGTGCCAGCAGCTTTGGGTTCTCCTACGAGCAGTACTTC. This sequence encodes CASSFGFSYEQYF.

The chain's CDR3 is CSASSGKETQYF. The DNA for the CDR3 is TGCAGTGCTAGTTCTGGGAAAGAGACCCAGTACTTC. The rearrangement links TRBV20-1 to TRBJ2-5, with no clear D. The CDR3 length is 12 residues. Germline CDR1 and CDR2: DFQATT and SNEGSKA (reference sequence). V was shortened by 3 bases and J by 3 bases, with 8 bases between the two germline ends.

The chain carries TRBV7-8 and TRBJ2-3; 10 bases agree with TRBD2. Germline trimming cut 1 base from V and 0 bases from J; bases unmatched to any gene: 10. CDR3 length: 19 amino acids. Germline values: CDR1 SGHVS, CDR2 FQNEAQ. The CDR3 DNA is TGTGCCAGCAGCTTAGACACGGGACTAGCGACCACTAGCACAGATACGCAGTATTTT. Amino acid sequence: CASSLDTGLATTSTDTQYF.

The J gene is TRBJ2-4, the V gene TRBV10-3, with 7 nucleotides matching TRBD1. The J segment lost 6 bases and the V segment lost 3 bases, leaving 5 bases of the junction unmatched. The CDR3 covers 14 residues. CDR1 and CDR2 from the germline V gene are ENHRY and SYGVKD. In nucleotides, the CDR3 is TGTGCCATCAGTGAAGGGGGCGCAGGAAACATTCAGTACTTC. Its translation: CAISEGGAGNIQYF.

This clonotype was found a few times. This rearrangement joins TRBV7-9 to TRBJ2-1; perhaps TRBD1 as D (6 bases). Trimming pared 5 bases from V and 1 base from J, leaving 12 bases between. Germline-derived CDR1 and CDR2 are SEHNR and FQNEAQ (reference sequence). The CDR3 runs to 15 residues. CDR3 sequence: CASSPDRSSYNEQFF. CDR3 sequence (DNA): TGTGCCAGCAGCCCCGACAGGAGTTCCTACAATGAGCAGTTCTTC.

This clonotype was seen many times. This chain uses TRBV24-1 with TRBJ2-3; no clear D gene. The CDR3 contains 14 residues. V was pared by 4 bases and J by 2 bases, with 9 bases between. CDR1 and CDR2 from the germline V gene are KGHDR and SFDVKD. The CDR3 DNA is TGTGCCACCAGTGACGAACTCCCCACAGATACGCAGTATTTT. As protein: CATSDELPTDTQYF.

The chain carries TRBV14 and TRBJ1-5; D uncertain. Germline V gene lookup returns CDR1 SGHDN and CDR2 FVKESK. Trimming removed 1 base at V and 7 bases at J, with 8 bases between. This CDR3 contains 13 residues. This CDR3 is CASSQGNSQPQHF. The DNA for the CDR3 is TGTGCCAGCAGCCAAGGAAATAGCCAGCCCCAGCATTTT.

This clonotype was counted at least ten times. The V call is TRBV3-1, the J call TRBJ2-7; D possibly corresponds to TRBD1 (6 bases). Deletions cut 1 base from V and 2 bases from J, with 21 bases between. CDR1 is LGHDT, CDR2 YNNKEL, per germline (reference sequence). This CDR3 contains 18 residues. In nucleotides, the CDR3 is TGTGCCAGCAGCCAAGCAACCGAGAGTACAGGGTTCGCCTACGAGCAGTACTTC. It translates to CASSQATESTGFAYEQYF.

The sample holds many counts of this clonotype. The rearrangement uses TRBV10-3 and TRBJ1-5, with 10 bases that match TRBD1. V dropped 8 bases and J dropped 7; count of bases not matched to a gene: 8. Germline loops: CDR1 ENHRY, CDR2 SYGVKD. CDR3 length equals 14 residues. The CDR3 protein is CAIRGTGELQPQHF. In DNA form, the CDR3 reads TGTGCCATCCGCGGGACAGGGGAACTACAGCCCCAGCATTTT.

This clonotype was counted only a few times. The chain couples TRBV3-1 to TRBJ1-5, with no clear D. Deletions cut 4 bases from V and 4 bases from J, with 11 bases between. CDR3 length equals 14 residues. Germline V lookup: CDR1 LGHDT, CDR2 YNNKEL (reference sequence). The CDR3 is CASSRGLINQPQHF. The CDR3 bases are TGTGCCAGCAGCCGCGGACTGATTAATCAGCCCCAGCATTTT.

The chain couples TRBV18 to TRBJ1-3, with D perhaps TRBD1 (5 bases). Trimming pared 3 bases from V and 8 bases from J, leaving 14 bases between. Germline V gene sequence: CDR1 KGHSH, CDR2 LQKENI. This CDR3 is 14 amino acids long. CDR3 nucleotide sequence: TGTGCCAGCTCACCTGGGACGCCAGGCCACACCATATATTTT. Translated: CASSPGTPGHTIYF.

This chain links TRBV5-6 with TRBJ2-5; tentative D call: TRBD1 (5 bases). Germline assignment: CDR1 SGHDT and CDR2 YYEEEE. The CDR3 has 14 amino acids. Deletions cut 3 bases from V and 2 bases from J, with 11 bases between. CDR3 nucleotide sequence: TGTGCCAGCAGCTCCAAGCAGGGACAAGAGACCCAGTACTTC. Translation gives CASSSKQGQETQYF.

Many counts were recorded for this clonotype. V and J are TRBV6-6 and TRBJ2-7; perhaps TRBD1 as D (5 bases). The germline V gene has CDR1 MNHNY and CDR2 SVGAGI (reference sequence). The CDR3 sequence is 14 residues long. V was shortened by 5 bases and J by 2 bases, with 13 bases between the two germline ends. CDR3 region: CASSEDISTYEQYF. The CDR3 DNA reads as TGTGCCAGCAGTGAGGACATTTCGACCTACGAGCAGTACTTC.

This clonotype was seen a handful of times. The chain combines TRBV29-1 with TRBJ2-7; TRBD2 matches at 7 bases. Germline CDR1 SQVTM, CDR2 ANQGSEA. The CDR3 runs 12 residues. J was trimmed by 6 bases and V by 3 bases; bases with no gene match: 5. The CDR3 protein is CSVEDGTTEQYF. Written as DNA, the CDR3 is TGCAGCGTTGAGGATGGGACTACCGAGCAGTACTTC.

This sequence joins TRBV5-1 and TRBJ1-2; 10 bases are a match to TRBD1. With V trimmed by 4 bases and J by 5 bases, 2 bases remained unmatched. The V gene's germline CDR1 is SGHRS and CDR2 YFSETQ. The CDR3 is 13 residues long. This CDR3 is CASSGTGDYGYTF. The DNA of the CDR3 is TGCGCCAGCAGCGGGACAGGGGATTATGGCTACACCTTC.

This clonotype was observed a handful of times. V usage is TRBV2 and J usage is TRBJ1-6; TRBD1 aligns across 8 bases. Germline lookup yields CDR1 SNHLY and CDR2 FYNNEI. The CDR3 runs 15 residues. Germline trimming cut 6 bases from V and 4 bases from J; bases unmatched to any gene: 5. The CDR3 loop is CASSVGQGYNSPLHF. The CDR3 DNA follows: TGTGCCAGCAGCGTCGGACAGGGATATAATTCACCCCTCCACTTT.